Below, 18 T cell receptor beta chains from the same sample are listed, as sequenced in a study of blood T cells in healthy people across ages. PCR was performed a second time for roughly 7 to 11 cycles using a sample-barcoded 5' primer and a J-beta primer mix. Via MiXCR, TCRdb re-called the 5' RACE reads, giving one row per CDR3 protein. The table has 800,000 or so distinct CDR3 sequences, roughly 25% seen once; the top ten hold 3% to 4.5%. These same data were also listed under a study on T cells of mothers and their children.

Sequencing was carried out using blood. The receptors derive from a boy aged 5-17 years in good health.

This clonotype has more than one count but fewer than ten. The chain joins TRBV19 to TRBJ1-2; no clear D gene. Trimming shortened V by 5 bases and J by 3 bases, and 10 bases separated the two germline ends. Germline CDR1 and CDR2: LNHDA and SQIVND (reference sequence). This CDR3 spans 13 amino acids. CDR3 nucleotides: TGTGCCAGTAGTCATGGGCCACACTATGGCTACACCTTC. Protein sequence: CASSHGPHYGYTF.

V is TRBV4-3 and J is TRBJ2-2; D is ambiguous. V was trimmed by 2 bases and J by 7 bases, leaving 8 bases between them. The CDR3 is 13 amino acids. CDR1 and CDR2 (germline): LGHNA, YSLEER. This CDR3 reads CASSQFFGGELFF. DNA for the CDR3: TGCGCCAGCAGCCAATTCTTCGGCGGGGAGCTGTTTTTT.

The J gene is TRBJ2-5, the V gene TRBV2, with no clear D. The CDR3 has 10 amino acids. Germline lookup yields CDR1 SNHLY and CDR2 FYNNEI. Between the trimmed V and J ends, which lost 7 bases and 10 bases, there was a span of 10 bases. The CDR3 loop reads CASMAMGQYF. The CDR3 nucleotides read TGTGCCAGCATGGCTATGGGCCAGTACTTC.

This clonotype was found many times. This chain uses TRBV29-1 with TRBJ2-3; possibly TRBD1 for D (6 bases). Trimming removed 4 bases from V and 0 bases from J, with 8 bases in between. In germline, CDR1 is SQVTM, CDR2 ANQGSEA. The CDR3 runs to 13 residues. The CDR3 DNA reads TGCAGCGTTGTCGGGACAAGCACAGATACGCAGTATTTT. This encodes CSVVGTSTDTQYF.

This sequence joins TRBV20-1 and TRBJ2-1; 12 positions agree with TRBD2. Germline values: CDR1 DFQATT, CDR2 SNEGSKA (reference sequence). This CDR3 has 16 amino acids. The junction had 4 bases not matched to a gene; V was cut back by 0 bases and J by 4 bases. The CDR3 bases are TGCAGTGCTAGAGATTCCGGACTAGCGGGGTACAATGAGCAGTTCTTC. Translated, it gives CSARDSGLAGYNEQFF.

The chain uses TRBV10-3 and TRBJ1-4, with 7 positions matching TRBD1. The germline V gene has CDR1 ENHRY and CDR2 SYGVKD. The CDR3 has 13 amino acids. V shed 8 bases and J 7 bases; nucleotides not matched to a gene: 7. The CDR3 is CAIAGGVGEKLFF. The CDR3 DNA reads as TGTGCCATCGCAGGGGGAGTGGGTGAAAAACTGTTTTTT.

This clonotype was counted only a few times. J is TRBJ2-1 and V is TRBV3-1; 7 bases match TRBD1. Germline assignment: CDR1 LGHDT and CDR2 YNNKEL (reference sequence). J was trimmed by 6 bases and V by 4 bases; bases with no gene match: 6. The length of the CDR3 is 14 residues. The CDR3 DNA reads as TGTGCCAGCAGCCCACGGACAGGAAGCAATGAGCAGTTCTTC. It codes for CASSPRTGSNEQFF.

The chain couples TRBV11-2 to TRBJ1-3; D is ambiguous. Per the germline V gene, CDR1 is SGHAT and CDR2 is FQNNGV. Trimming took 5 bases from V and 0 from J, leaving 11 bases between them. This CDR3 has 15 residues. The CDR3 DNA reads as TGTGCCAGCAGCAGTCGGAGGTTCTCTGGAAACACCATATATTTT. Protein sequence: CASSSRRFSGNTIYF.

This clonotype was detected a few times. The genes are TRBV4-3 and TRBJ2-1, with no clear D. Germline V gives CDR1 LGHNA, CDR2 YSLEER. The CDR3 is made up of 15 amino acids. V lost 2 bases to trimming and J lost 8 bases, with 16 bases between them. The CDR3 nucleotides read TGCGCCAGCAGCCAAATACAGACCACTACCTATGAGCAGTTCTTC. Translation gives CASSQIQTTTYEQFF.

Here the CDR3 DNA reads TGTGCCAGCAGCTTTTTGCTGCGCGGGACTTACAATGAGCAGTTCTTC. Amino acids: CASSFLLRGTYNEQFF. The V gene is TRBV7-2, the J gene TRBJ2-5; the D gene is possibly TRBD2 (6 bases). TRBJ2-1 matches the DNA end more closely, so the J call is doubtful. Germline V gene data show CDR1 as SGHTA and CDR2 as FQGNSA. The CDR3 extends over 16 amino acids.

This sequence joins TRBV29-1 and TRBJ1-1; D not certain. Germline V gene lookup returns CDR1 SQVTM and CDR2 ANQGSEA. Trimming took off 7 bases at V and 1 base at J, with 10 bases between the two ends. The CDR3 totals 12 residues. The CDR3 DNA follows: TGCAGCGCCCTAAACTCGAACACTGAAGCTTTCTTT. This encodes CSALNSNTEAFF.

The chain recombines TRBV7-9 with TRBJ2-6; D gene uncertain. Between the trimmed V and J ends, which lost 2 bases and 5 bases, there was a span of 10 bases. The germline V gene encodes CDR1 SEHNR and CDR2 FQNEAQ (reference sequence). The CDR3 has 15 amino acids. CDR3: CASSLLGSRANVLTF. The CDR3 coding sequence is TGTGCCAGCAGCTTACTGGGCTCAAGGGCCAACGTCCTGACTTTC.

The V and J genes are TRBV6-2 or TRBV6-3 and TRBJ2-5; D not certain. The CDR3 is made up of 14 amino acids. Per the germline V gene, CDR1 is MNHEY and CDR2 is SVGEGT. V was shortened by 0 bases and J by 5 bases, with 10 bases between the two germline ends. CDR3 protein: CASSYSMVGETQYF. In DNA, the CDR3 is TGTGCCAGCAGTTACTCGATGGTGGGGGAGACCCAGTACTTC.

V usage is TRBV27 and J usage is TRBJ1-6, with D perhaps matching TRBD1 (6 bases). Trimming pared 8 bases from V and 4 bases from J, leaving 21 bases between. Germline V gives CDR1 MNHEY, CDR2 SMNVEV (reference sequence). This CDR3 is 17 amino acids long. The CDR3 DNA reads TGTGCCAGCCAACAGGGTTATCGGGAAAATTATAATTCACCCCTCCACTTT. It translates to CASQQGYRENYNSPLHF.

The J gene is TRBJ2-5, the V gene TRBV19, with a tentative D call TRBD2 (5 bases). V lost 4 bases to trimming and J lost 1 base, with 10 bases between them. Germline CDR1 and CDR2: LNHDA and SQIVND (reference sequence). The CDR3 consists of 14 residues. The CDR3, as DNA: TGTGCCAGTAGTAGGACGGGGAGCCAAGAGACCCAGTACTTC. The encoded protein is CASSRTGSQETQYF.

This clonotype was counted a few times. The gene calls are TRBV12-3 or TRBV12-4 and TRBJ2-5; 10 nucleotides line up with TRBD1. The better agreement between TRBJ2-7 and the DNA end casts doubt on the J call. CDR3 length equals 16 residues. CDR3 nucleotide sequence: TGTGCCAGCAGTTTTTCGGGGACAGGGGTAAGGTACGAGCAGTACTTC. Protein sequence: CASSFSGTGVRYEQYF.

This clonotype was recorded a few times. V gene TRBV4-1 combines with J gene TRBJ1-4; the D is unclear. V was pared by 0 bases and J by 6 bases, with 14 bases between. Germline CDR1 and CDR2: MGHRA and YSYEKL. The CDR3 sequence is 16 residues long. CDR3 amino acids: CASSQDRQAPYEKLFF. CDR3 DNA: TGCGCCAGCAGCCAAGATCGACAAGCGCCTTATGAAAAACTGTTTTTT.

This clonotype came up a few times. The chain joins TRBV28 to TRBJ2-5; TRBD1 agrees at 7 bases. Near its end, the DNA agrees better with TRBJ2-7, so the J call may be wrong. CDR1 MDHEN and CDR2 SYDVKM come from the germline V gene. This CDR3 is 16 amino acids long. CDR3 protein: CASSSPWTGRPGEQYF. DNA for the CDR3: TGTGCCAGCAGTTCCCCTTGGACAGGTAGGCCGGGCGAGCAGTACTTC.